This is a list of T cell receptor beta chains from one sample in a study of CD8 T cells in Susac syndrome. One entry per CDR3 protein, called by TCRdb with MiXCR from the immunoSEQ multiplex PCR reads. The sample shows about 66,000 distinct CDR3 sequences, about 94% of them seen only once. Source material: CD8+ T cells from PBMCs. These receptors were obtained from a human donor with multiple sclerosis. The CDR3 runs from the conserved cysteine through the conserved F or W. The D gene is left open where the match is weak. Clone size is stated in some rows and not others, as once, few, many or a class when expanded.

NA	TRBJ1-2	TRBV15	NA	TGTGCCACCAGCAGAACCCGGGCCGAGGGAAGCTACACCTTC	CATSRTRAEGSYTF
NA	TRBJ2-7	TRBV20-1	TRBD2	TGCAGTGCTAGAGACGGGACTAGCGGGAAGTACGAGCAGTACTTC	CSARDGTSGKYEQYF
NA	TRBJ2-7	TRBV27	NA	TGTGCCAGCATCGGCAGCCCCTACGAGCAGTACTTC	CASIGSPYEQYF
NA	TRBJ2-7	TRBV27	NA	TGTGCCAGCAGTCATTCTACCTCCTACGAGCAGTACTTC	CASSHSTSYEQYF
NA	TRBJ2-7	TRBV24-1	NA	TGTGCCACCAGTGATCCCGGGACCTCACCCTACGAGCAGTACTTC	CATSDPGTSPYEQYF
once	TRBJ2-7	TRBV19	NA	TGTGCCAGTAGTATAGTACAGTACGGACTCTACGAGCAGTACTTC	CASSIVQYGLYEQYF
NA	TRBJ2-2	TRBV6-4	NA	TGTGCCAGCAGTGACTCGGGCGGGGAGCTGTTTTTT	CASSDSGGELFF
NA	TRBJ2-7	TRBV12-3/TRBV12-4	TRBD2	TGTGCCAGCAGTTTTCTCCGGGAGGGGAGCTACGAGCAGTACTTC	CASSFLREGSYEQYF
NA	TRBJ2-7	TRBV12-3/TRBV12-4	NA	TGTGCCAGCAGTTTAAACCCGGACAGAAACTACGAGCAGTACTTC	CASSLNPDRNYEQYF
NA	TRBJ2-7	TRBV6-5	NA	TGTGCCAGCAGTTACTCGAACGGGATGTCCTACGAGCAGTACTTC	CASSYSNGMSYEQYF
NA	TRBJ2-1	TRBV28	NA	TGTGCCAGCAGCGGGGCGGAGACCAATGAGCAGTTCTTC	CASSGAETNEQFF
once	TRBJ2-3	TRBV7-2	NA	TGTGCCAGCAGCTTAACCCCCCCAGATACGCAGTATTTT	CASSLTPPDTQYF
NA	TRBJ1-2	TRBV30	NA	TGTGCCTGGAGTGGGGCGAGAAATGGCTACACCTTC	CAWSGARNGYTF
once	TRBJ1-2	TRBV5-1	TRBD1	TGCGCCAGCAGCCCGACAGGGATCTATGGCTACACCTTC	CASSPTGIYGYTF
NA	TRBJ1-5	TRBV6-1	NA	TGTGCCAGCGAGGAGGGGCTCGCGAAGCCCCAGCATTTT	CASEEGLAKPQHF
NA	TRBJ2-1	TRBV7-2	TRBD2	TGTGCCAGCAGCTCCGCCCCTAGCGGGAGACAGTTCTTC	CASSSAPSGRQFF
NA	TRBJ1-1	TRBV20-1	NA	TGCAGTGCTAGGGTGGAGGCCGGATTGAACACTGAAGCTTTCTTT	CSARVEAGLNTEAFF
NA	TRBJ2-3	TRBV7-2	NA	TGTGCCAGCAGCGGGTTGGGAAGCACAGATACGCAGTATTTT	CASSGLGSTDTQYF
NA	TRBJ2-7	TRBV29-1	NA	TGCAGCGTTACCGGGTCAACCTACGAGCAGTACTTC	CSVTGSTYEQYF
NA	TRBJ1-1	TRBV24-1	TRBD1	TGTGCCACTCGACAGGGAGACACTGAAGCTTTCTTT	CATRQGDTEAFF
NA	TRBJ2-5	TRBV7-2	NA	TGTGCCAGCAGCCCGCCCGGGATTGCGGAGACCCAGTACTTC	CASSPPGIAETQYF
NA	TRBJ2-3	TRBV9	NA	TGTGCCAGCAGCGTCGGGGGATTGGATACGCAGTATTTT	CASSVGGLDTQYF
NA	TRBJ2-5	TRBV28	NA	TGTGCCAGCAGTCATCCCTCACAGGGCCAAGAGACCCAGTACTTC	CASSHPSQGQETQYF
NA	TRBJ2-7	TRBV12-3/TRBV12-4	NA	TGTGCCAGCAGTTCAGGAGACAGCTCCTACGAGCAGTACTTC	CASSSGDSSYEQYF
NA	TRBJ2-1	TRBV9	TRBD2	TGTGCCAGCAGCGCTTCGAGCGGGGGATCCTACAATGAGCAGTTCTTC	CASSASSGGSYNEQFF
NA	TRBJ2-1	TRBV27	NA	TGTGCCAGCAGTATAAACCCGTCGGGGGCAGGATACTACAATGAGCAGTTCTTC	CASSINPSGAGYYNEQFF
NA	TRBJ2-7	TRBV9	NA	TGTGCCAGCAGCGAGAGGGACCGCTCCTACGAGCAGTACTTC	CASSERDRSYEQYF
NA	TRBJ2-7	TRBV28	NA	TGTGCCAGCATTCCTCCCACCCGGGAGAGCCCCTACGAGCAGTACTTC	CASIPPTRESPYEQYF
NA	TRBJ2-7	TRBV5-6	NA	TGTGCCAGCAGCGTTGACGGTCTCGGCGGGCAGTACTTC	CASSVDGLGGQYF
NA	TRBJ1-5	TRBV7-9	NA	TGTGCCAGCAGGGGAGCGGATCAGCCCCAGCATTTT	CASRGADQPQHF
NA	TRBJ2-5	TRBV2	NA	TGTGCCAGCAGCGACGGGGACGGAGAGACCCAGTACTTC	CASSDGDGETQYF
NA	TRBJ2-1	TRBV6-5	TRBD2	TGTGCCAGCACCCCGACTAGCGGGAGGGAGGAGCAGTTCTTC	CASTPTSGREEQFF
once	TRBJ1-1	TRBV29-1	NA	TGCAGCGTTGATCCGGGGACTGAAGCTTTCTTT	CSVDPGTEAFF
NA	TRBJ2-3	TRBV7-2	TRBD2	TGTGCCAGCAGTCCGACTAGCGGGGGGGCCTCAGATACGCAGTATTTT	CASSPTSGGASDTQYF
NA	TRBJ2-3	TRBV28	NA	TGTGCCAGCAGTCGGACAGTGGGCACAGATACGCAGTATTTT	CASSRTVGTDTQYF
few	TRBJ2-7	TRBV5-8	NA	TGTGCCAGCAGCTGGAGCTCCTACGAGCAGTACTTC	CASSWSSYEQYF
NA	TRBJ1-2	TRBV9	TRBD1	TGTGCCAGCAGCAGACAGGGGGCAAGCTACACCTTC	CASSRQGASYTF
NA	TRBJ2-7	TRBV7-3	NA	TGTGCCAGCAGCTTAACCCCAGGGTGGACCTACGAGCAGTACTTC	CASSLTPGWTYEQYF
NA	TRBJ2-1	TRBV27	NA	TGTGCCAGCATCCAGGGGACGGGAGTAGGGGAGCAGTTCTTC	CASIQGTGVGEQFF
NA	TRBJ1-2	TRBV3-1	NA	TGTGCCAGCAGCCGTAGGGGAATCAACTATGGCTACACCTTC	CASSRRGINYGYTF
NA	TRBJ2-7	TRBV20-1	NA	TGCAGTGCTATACCTGACGAGGGGTGGACCTACGAGCAGTACTTC	CSAIPDEGWTYEQYF
NA	TRBJ1-2	TRBV20-1	NA	TGCAGTGCTAGAGTTCTGGGAGGTGGCTACACCTTC	CSARVLGGGYTF
NA	TRBJ1-3	TRBV20-1	NA	TGCAGTGCTAGAGTTAGAAACACCATATATTTT	CSARVRNTIYF
NA	TRBJ2-7	TRBV4-3	TRBD1	TGCGCCAGCAGCCAGACGGGACAGCCGCAATACGAGCAGTACTTC	CASSQTGQPQYEQYF
NA	TRBJ2-3	TRBV13	NA	TGTGCCAGCAGCACAGATACGCAGTATTTT	CASSTDTQYF
NA	TRBJ2-7	TRBV23-1	NA	TGCGCCAGCTATGGTCCGGGACGGGGGATCATCTACGAGCAGTACTTC	CASYGPGRGIIYEQYF
NA	TRBJ2-1	TRBV18	NA	TGTGCCAGCTCACCGCGCTCGCTAGAGTCCGGTGAGCAGTTCTTC	CASSPRSLESGEQFF
NA	TRBJ2-1	TRBV15	TRBD2	TGTGCCACCAGCAGCCCCGAGGGCGGGGGAGACAATGAGCAGTTCTTC	CATSSPEGGGDNEQFF
NA	TRBJ2-2	TRBV6-4	TRBD1	TGTGCCAGCAGTGACCCGCTATTACAGGGGAGCACCGGGGAGCTGTTTTTT	CASSDPLLQGSTGELFF
NA	TRBJ2-7	TRBV29-1	NA	TGCAGCGTGGGGGCGCCGAGCTCCTACGAGCAGTACTTC	CSVGAPSSYEQYF
NA	TRBJ1-3	TRBV15	NA	TGTGCCACCAGCAGAGATTTCTCGGGTGAAATATATTTT	CATSRDFSGEIYF
few	TRBJ2-1	TRBV2	NA	TGTGCCAGCAGCCCGGGGCAGGGGTCCTACAATGAGCAGTTCTTC	CASSPGQGSYNEQFF
NA	TRBJ1-5	TRBV27	NA	TGTGCCAGCAGTTTAGGACGGGATCAGCCCCAGCATTTT	CASSLGRDQPQHF
NA	TRBJ2-1	TRBV5-1	NA	TGCGCCAGCAGATGGGGGCTGGAGGCGTACAATGAGCAGTTCTTC	CASRWGLEAYNEQFF